This record covers a single T cell receptor beta chain. What it binds is not known. This CDR3 contains 16 residues. The germline V gene encodes CDR1 SEHNR and CDR2 FQNEAQ (reference sequence). V dropped 5 bases and J dropped 2; count of bases not matched to a gene: 10. This entry comes from a study of cytomegalovirus exposure and HLA in healthy donors. PCR amplification relied on 60 Vbeta primers (plus 13 Jbeta primers). The repertoire was sequenced with immunoSEQ multiplex PCR; TCRdb's copy has only in-frame clones and lacks some. Found here are 75,000 to 100,000 clones, about 77% of them singletons; the top ten hold around 3.5%. Points from the study as a whole: Both high specificity and high sensitivity reportedly marked the classifier's diagnosis of cytomegalovirus status. TCR beta sequences reportedly predicted most subjects' HLA-A and HLA-B alleles accurately.

The donors (healthy individuals) were bone marrow donors. The material sequenced was PBMCs. This TCR came from a man aged 35-49 years in good health and CMV-seronegative. V is TRBV7-9 and J is TRBJ2-5; the match to TRBD1 covers 8 bases. This chain's CDR3 is CASSTTGGWVQETQYF. CDR3 DNA: TGTGCCAGCAGCACAACAGGGGGTTGGGTTCAAGAGACCCAGTACTTC.